The next 2 T cell receptor beta chains were all read from a single sample in a study of blood T cell repertoires in COVID-19. Clones were sequenced by immunoSEQ multiplex PCR, and TCRdb holds only the in-frame ones, with some missing. Here the sample spans 360,000 or so clones, 90% being singletons. The sequenced sample consisted of peripheral blood. Receptors originate from a man between 18 and 35 years old with active or convalescent COVID-19.

The rearrangement uses TRBV19 and TRBJ2-2; possibly TRBD2 for D (6 bases). Trimming shortened V by 6 bases and J by 7 bases, and 18 bases separated the two germline ends. CDR1 is LNHDA and CDR2 is SQIVND in the germline V gene (reference sequence). The CDR3 runs to 15 residues. CDR3 DNA: TGTGCCAGTAGCCCCCTCCGGGGGAGAGGCGGGGAGCTGTTTTTT. Its translation: CASSPLRGRGGELFF.

CDR3 in DNA: TGTGCCAGTAGTATACCCGGACTGAGGGCCTACAATGAGCAGTTCTTC. This gives the protein CASSIPGLRAYNEQFF. This chain links TRBV19 with TRBJ2-1; D might be TRBD2 (5 bases). The CDR3 runs to 16 residues. CDR1 and CDR2 (germline): LNHDA, SQIVND (reference sequence). V lost 2 bases and J 2 bases, leaving 13 bases between the germline ends.